The 30 T cell receptor beta chains listed next were all sequenced from one sample in a study of T-cell memory formation after mild COVID-19. TCRdb independently ran MiXCR on the 5' RACE reads; one entry per CDR3 protein. The data hold nearly 350,000 distinct CDR3 sequences, with 13% observed a single time. The sample taken for sequencing was PBMCs or a T cell subset sorted from them (not recorded which). Receptor source: a man between 18 and 35 years old who had mild COVID-19 (a few samples of this study predate the infection). Cell type and time point are not known.

This chain links TRBV6-5 with TRBJ2-1, with D possibly being TRBD2 (6 bases). V was clipped by 6 bases and J by 0 bases, with 15 bases between them. The germline V gene encodes CDR1 MNHEY and CDR2 SVGAGI. The CDR3 has 16 residues. The CDR3 DNA follows: TGTGCCAGCAGGAGGGGTAGCGGCGACTCCTACAATGAGCAGTTCTTC. Its translation is CASRRGSGDSYNEQFF.

V and J are TRBV7-2 and TRBJ2-2; a possible D gene is TRBD2 (6 bases). With 3 bases removed from V and 0 bases from J, the gap between germline ends came to 11 bases. CDR1 is SGHTA and CDR2 is FQGNSA in the germline V gene. CDR3 length: 16 residues. The CDR3 loop reads CASSFRAGANTGELFF. The CDR3 DNA follows: TGTGCCAGCAGCTTCCGAGCGGGCGCGAACACCGGGGAGCTGTTTTTT.

In its sample, this clonotype was seen many times. The genes are TRBV7-2 and TRBJ1-5; no definite D call. V dropped 7 bases and J dropped 3 bases, with 7 bases sitting between them. Germline values: CDR1 SGHTA, CDR2 FQGNSA. CDR3 length: 12 amino acids. The CDR3: CASKGFNQPQHF. CDR3 DNA sequence: TGTGCCAGCAAAGGGTTCAATCAGCCCCAGCATTTT.

The rearrangement links TRBV20-1 to TRBJ2-2; maybe TRBD1 (6 bases). In germline, CDR1 is DFQATT, CDR2 SNEGSKA (reference sequence). V dropped 3 bases and J dropped 2 bases, with 13 bases sitting between them. CDR3 length: 15 amino acids. Here the CDR3 reads CSAREGQINTGELFF. CDR3 sequence (DNA): TGCAGTGCTAGGGAAGGACAGATCAACACCGGGGAGCTGTTTTTT.

This clonotype was counted only a few times. The genes are TRBV12-3 or TRBV12-4 and TRBJ2-1; 8 nucleotides match TRBD2. The CDR3 consists of 16 residues. V lost 3 bases, J lost 5 bases, and 9 bases stayed unmatched. The DNA for the CDR3 is TGTGCCAGCAGTTTCCCCCGCGGCGGGGGGAACAATGAGCAGTTCTTC. As protein: CASSFPRGGGNNEQFF.

This clonotype came up many times. The chain has TRBV20-1 and TRBJ1-5; 10 bases align to TRBD1. V lost 6 bases to trimming and J lost 5 bases; unmatched junction nucleotides: 10. The CDR3 spans 15 residues. CDR1 and CDR2 from the germline V gene are DFQATT and SNEGSKA (reference sequence). The CDR3 reads CSAPLRDRGYQPQHF. The CDR3 nucleotides are TGCAGTGCCCCACTCCGGGACAGGGGCTATCAGCCCCAGCATTTT.

This chain connects TRBV10-3 to TRBJ2-1, with 9 bases aligning to TRBD1. CDR3 size: 16 residues. Germline V gives CDR1 ENHRY, CDR2 SYGVKD. V was clipped by 6 bases and J by 0 bases; unmatched bases: 6. The chain's CDR3 is CAIRGQGLSSYNEQFF. In DNA, the CDR3 is TGTGCCATCAGGGGACAGGGCCTAAGCTCCTACAATGAGCAGTTCTTC.

J is TRBJ2-7 and V is TRBV21-1; the D segment call TRBD1 is taken from the table without a DNA check. TRBV21-1 is an annotated pseudogene. This CDR3 region has 16 residues. CDR3 sequence reads: CASSAYRIFGQYEQYV. The CDR3 nucleotides are TGTGCCAGCAGCGCATACAGGATTTTCGGACAGTACGAGCAGTACGTC.

This chain joins TRBV6-2 or TRBV6-3 and TRBJ2-7; 7 bases align to TRBD1. The CDR3 contains 15 residues. The V gene's germline CDR1 is MNHEY and CDR2 SVGEGT. The trim removed 4 bases at V and 2 bases at J, leaving 8 bases unmatched. This CDR3 reads CASSWFPGQTYEQYV. The CDR3 nucleotides read TGTGCCAGCAGTTGGTTCCCGGGACAGACCTACGAGCAGTACGTC.

The chain joins TRBV5-1 to TRBJ2-1; the D gene is possibly TRBD1 (6 bases). With 4 bases removed from V and 2 bases from J, the gap between germline ends came to 22 bases. The CDR3 runs 18 residues. Per germline, CDR1 SGHRS and CDR2 YFSETQ. The CDR3 bases are TGCGCCAGCAGCCACCGGGACACCCGAAGAAGTACCTACAATGAGCAGTTCTTC. This encodes CASSHRDTRRSTYNEQFF.

This clonotype was seen more than once but under ten times. V usage is TRBV12-3 or TRBV12-4 and J usage is TRBJ2-7, with unresolved D. The CDR3 length is 12 residues. Trimming left V 3 bases short and J 4 bases short, with 7 bases between. In DNA, the CDR3 is TGTGCCAGCAGTTTCAACAATTACGAGCAGTACGTC. Its translation: CASSFNNYEQYV.

This chain connects TRBV4-1 to TRBJ2-6; 11 bases are shared with TRBD1. Germline V gene sequence: CDR1 MGHRA, CDR2 YSYEKL. There are 19 residues in the CDR3. After removal of 2 bases from V and 1 base from J, the junction contained 7 bases not matched to a gene. CDR3 residues: CASSQPTGQGASGANVLTF. The CDR3 nucleotides are TGCGCCAGCAGCCAACCCACAGGACAGGGGGCATCTGGGGCCAACGTCCTGACTTTC.

V and J are TRBV6-5 and TRBJ1-4; 7 nucleotides align to TRBD1. The CDR3 is 14 residues long. Germline CDR1 reads MNHEY; CDR2 reads SVGAGI. V lost 6 bases, J lost 6 bases, and 7 bases stayed unmatched. In DNA form, the CDR3 reads TGTGCCAGCAGCAGGGACAGCAGCTATGAAAAACTGTTTTTT. Translated, it gives CASSRDSSYEKLFF.

This clonotype was seen a few times. The rearrangement uses TRBV12-3 or TRBV12-4 and TRBJ2-1, with a weak D call TRBD1 (7 bases). CDR3 length: 15 residues. Trimming pared 8 bases from V and 7 bases from J, leaving 21 bases between. The CDR3 region has the DNA TGTGCCAGCGTCCGGGGGCAGGGGGAGATAAATGAGCAGTTCTTC. This encodes CASVRGQGEINEQFF.

This clonotype came up a few times. The chain recombines TRBV5-1 with TRBJ1-1; a possible D gene is TRBD1 (5 bases). The CDR3 consists of 14 residues. Trimming took off 3 bases at V and 3 bases at J, with 12 bases between the two ends. CDR1 is SGHRS, CDR2 YFSETQ, per germline. The CDR3 is CASSSTAVYTEAFF. CDR3 in DNA: TGCGCCAGCAGCTCGACAGCCGTATACACTGAAGCTTTCTTT.

This clonotype came up a few times. The CDR3 here is CSAEAGQGPSYGYTF. CDR3 DNA: TGCAGTGCCGAAGCGGGACAGGGCCCCTCCTATGGCTACACCTTC. The chain has TRBV20-1 and TRBJ1-2; 9 positions match TRBD1. This CDR3 has 15 residues. V was clipped by 6 bases and J by 4 bases; unmatched bases: 12. Germline lookup yields CDR1 DFQATT and CDR2 SNEGSKA (reference sequence).

In this sample, this clonotype turned up a few times. The chain's CDR3 is CASTEKGAPQHF. The CDR3 DNA is TGTGCCAGCACCGAGAAGGGTGCGCCCCAGCATTTT. This chain connects TRBV12-3 or TRBV12-4 to TRBJ1-5; D remains ambiguous. Trimming removed 7 bases from V and 9 bases from J, with 13 bases in between. This CDR3 has 12 residues.

This clonotype was detected many times. The V gene is TRBV5-1, the J gene TRBJ2-1; 8 bases match TRBD2. This CDR3 has 14 amino acids. CDR1 is SGHRS and CDR2 is YFSETQ in the germline V gene. V gave up 5 bases and J gave up 5 bases; unmatched junction bases: 6. CDR3: CASRDSAGDNEQFF. The CDR3 DNA reads as TGCGCCAGCAGAGACTCAGCGGGGGACAATGAGCAGTTCTTC.

This clonotype was counted between two and nine times. The gene calls are TRBV7-3 and TRBJ1-1; D perhaps matches TRBD1 (6 bases). Germline values: CDR1 SGHTA, CDR2 FQGTGA. The CDR3 has 15 residues. Trimming removed 5 bases from V and 0 bases from J, with 13 bases in between. CDR3 sequence (DNA): TGTGCCAGCAGCCCTGAGACAGGTATGAACACTGAAGCTTTCTTT. This sequence encodes CASSPETGMNTEAFF.

This clonotype came up a few times. This chain links TRBV3-1 with TRBJ2-6; D not certain. Germline V gives CDR1 LGHDT, CDR2 YNNKEL (reference sequence). V was shortened by 1 base and J by 3 bases, with 1 base between the two germline ends. This CDR3 is 13 amino acids long. The CDR3 DNA sequence: TGTGCCAGCAGCCAAGGTGGGGCCAACGTCCTGACTTTC. Translated, it gives CASSQGGANVLTF.

The V call is TRBV6-5, the J call TRBJ1-6; 7 bases are shared with TRBD1. This CDR3 has 16 residues. Germline loops: CDR1 MNHEY, CDR2 SVGAGI. Trimming cost V 0 bases and J 9 bases; bases outside gene matches: 8. The CDR3 coding sequence is TGTGCCAGCAGTTACTCGTCAGGGGGTCTTTTTTCACCCCTCCACTTT. It codes for CASSYSSGGLFSPLHF.

The rearrangement links TRBV18 to TRBJ2-3; D remains unclear. The V end was cut by 4 bases, the J end by 2 bases, with 13 bases between. In germline, CDR1 is KGHSH, CDR2 LQKENI. The CDR3 loop spans 15 amino acids. The CDR3 DNA reads as TGTGCCAGCTCACAGATTCCCCGCGCCACAGATACGCAGTATTTT. Protein product: CASSQIPRATDTQYF.

The table lists this clonotype with many counts. V is TRBV20-1 and J is TRBJ2-1; 7 nucleotides agree with TRBD2. This CDR3 is built from 15 residues. V lost 6 bases to trimming and J lost 9 bases; unmatched junction nucleotides: 17. Germline V CDR1 and CDR2: DFQATT, SNEGSKA (reference sequence). The CDR3, as DNA: TGCAGTGCCAACCGACCCCGGGGGGTTAGCCGTGAGCAGTTCTTC. This encodes CSANRPRGVSREQFF.

The chain recombines TRBV6-2 or TRBV6-3 with TRBJ1-5; D not resolved. V was cut by 6 bases and J by 6 bases, with 9 bases left in between. This CDR3 is 12 amino acids long. Germline CDR1 MNHEY, CDR2 SVGEGT. In nucleotides, the CDR3 is TGTGCCAGCAGCCGAGGGTTTCAGCCCCAGCATTTT. Protein product: CASSRGFQPQHF.

This clonotype was counted between two and nine times. The chain is built from TRBV6-2 or TRBV6-3 and TRBJ1-1; D gene unclear. The CDR3 length is 16 residues. V was shortened by 6 bases and J by 4 bases, with 21 bases between the two germline ends. The germline V gene has CDR1 MNHEY and CDR2 SVGEGT. CDR3 protein: CASRGGLIRDGTEAFF. As DNA, the CDR3 is TGTGCCAGCAGGGGCGGACTCATAAGGGATGGCACTGAAGCTTTCTTT.

The chain combines TRBV12-3 or TRBV12-4 with TRBJ2-3; D gene uncertain. Trimming removed 4 bases at V and 2 bases at J, with 16 bases between. This CDR3 comprises 16 residues. The CDR3 region has the DNA TGTGCCAGCAGTTATACCGTCCTAGGCACCACAGATACGCAGTATTTT. It translates to CASSYTVLGTTDTQYF.

This clonotype was counted only a few times. The J gene is TRBJ1-2, the V gene TRBV12-3 or TRBV12-4, with D possibly matching TRBD1 (5 bases). The CDR3 sequence is 15 residues long. V gave up 3 bases and J gave up 3 bases, with 14 bases separating them. Written as DNA, the CDR3 is TGTGCCAGCAGTTTTGGGGCAGGGTCGTACTATGGCTACACCTTC. Its translation: CASSFGAGSYYGYTF.

This clonotype came up a few times. The V and J genes are TRBV7-7 and TRBJ2-7; 7 bases fit TRBD2. From germline, CDR1 is SSHAT and CDR2 FNYEAQ (reference sequence). The V and J ends lost 4 bases and 5 bases, in that order; junction bases with no gene match: 11. CDR3 length equals 15 residues. This CDR3 reads CASSSGRPLDHEQYF. Here the CDR3 DNA reads TGTGCCAGCAGCTCCGGGAGGCCGTTGGACCACGAGCAGTACTTC.

This clonotype occurred a few times. The V gene is TRBV12-3 or TRBV12-4, the J gene TRBJ2-5, with D unresolved. Trimming left V 5 bases short and J 5 bases short, with 15 bases between. The CDR3 runs 14 residues. CDR3 sequence reads: CASSPPPVGETQYF. The CDR3 bases are TGTGCCAGCAGTCCCCCCCCGGTTGGGGAGACCCAGTACTTC.

The chain recombines TRBV12-3 or TRBV12-4 with TRBJ2-7; D possibly uses TRBD1 or TRBD2 (5 bases each). Between the trimmed V and J ends, which lost 4 bases and 3 bases, there was a span of 16 bases. CDR3 size: 15 residues. This CDR3 is CASSSRDRGYYEQYF. The DNA of the CDR3 is TGTGCCAGCAGTTCTCGGGACCGCGGGTACTACGAGCAGTACTTC.